This note documents a single T cell receptor (beta chain) sequence. Its antigen remains unidentified. Base qualities are not at hand, and no much larger clone is one base apart. The CDR3 covers 15 residues, taking in both the cysteine and the phenylalanine. The DNA shown is the 45-base CDR3, in frame from base 1. At the junction V is shortened by 4 bases and J by 0 bases, with 10 bases in between. The germline V gene provides CDR1 MDHEN and CDR2 SYDVKM. These data are taken from a study of OX40 agonist ivuxolimab in advanced cancers. Background on the whole study: The costimulatory receptor OX40 (CD134) was targeted by ivuxolimab, a fully human IgG2 agonistic monoclonal antibody. Intravenous ivuxolimab was administered to patients every 2 weeks at six dose levels: 0.01, 0.1, 0.3, 1.5, 3 and 10 mg/kg. Among the roughly 52 dose-escalation patients, around 20 had hepatocellular carcinoma, 15 or so melanoma, 9 renal cell carcinoma and 9 head and neck cancer. In the dose-escalation cohort, about four fifths of patients were male, and the mean age was roughly 56 years with a range of roughly 20 to 79. Patients were allowed to have had prior anti-PD-1, anti-PD-L1 or anti-CTLA-4 therapy, and approximately 40% of the dose-escalation patients had previously received checkpoint inhibitors. Partial responses occurred in three dose-escalation patients, of whom one had hepatocellular carcinoma and two had cutaneous melanoma. The purpose of peripheral TCRbeta sequencing was to test whether ivuxolimab changed TCR sequence diversity and led to clonal T-cell expansion. The paper reports the monotherapy dose-escalation portion (N of about 47 patients) of the phase I ivuxolimab trial. Paper-wide results and their limitations: After ivuxolimab, expanded clones were on average more numerous among CD8+ T cells than among CD4+ T cells. Low levels of normalized T-cell clonal expansion were also shown by some nonresponding patients. The antigen specificity of the peripheral T cells that underwent clonal expansion was not determined. At doses of 0.1 to 3.0 mg/kg, clonal expansion of both CD4+ and CD8+ blood T cells was observed from baseline to week 6. In the 0.1-3.0 mg/kg groups, partial responders were among the patients with the lowest normalized peripheral clonal expansion, particularly in CD8+ T cells.

Patients with autoimmune disease history or receiving systemic immunosuppression were excluded from the trial. In every dose cohort, peripheral blood was drawn for TCR sequencing at baseline, cycle 4 day 1, and cycle 7 day 1. The samples were taken from a phase I, first-in-human, multicenter, open-label dose-escalation trial of ivuxolimab. Adults with locally advanced or metastatic melanoma, renal cell, hepatocellular, or head and neck squamous cell carcinoma were enrolled in the trial. CD4+ and CD8+ T cells were sorted separately from peripheral blood before TCR sequencing. To sequence the TCRbeta CDR3 region, genomic DNA was isolated from the sorted cells. TCRbeta CDR3 regions were sequenced using the immunoSEQ Assay. Entries here come from immuneACCESS through TCRdb and include only in-frame sequences with V and J called. Some clones fail to appear in such tables; in the studies checked, an unresolved V gene covers under half of the shortfall, and the cause of the remainder is unknown. The sample yields approximately 57,000 clones; approximately 91% were counted once. Roughly 10% of the sample is in the top ten clones.

The clonotype originates from an adult with an advanced solid tumor such as melanoma, head and neck, liver or kidney cancer. The sample in question was CD4+ or CD8+ T cells sorted from blood, obtained in a trial of the OX40 agonist ivuxolimab. The rearrangement combines TRBV28 with TRBJ1-5, with an unclear D gene assignment. The DNA sequence follows: TGTGCCAGCAGTTCACTCGGTTATAGCAATCAGCCCCAGCATTTT. It is translated as CASSSLGYSNQPQHF.